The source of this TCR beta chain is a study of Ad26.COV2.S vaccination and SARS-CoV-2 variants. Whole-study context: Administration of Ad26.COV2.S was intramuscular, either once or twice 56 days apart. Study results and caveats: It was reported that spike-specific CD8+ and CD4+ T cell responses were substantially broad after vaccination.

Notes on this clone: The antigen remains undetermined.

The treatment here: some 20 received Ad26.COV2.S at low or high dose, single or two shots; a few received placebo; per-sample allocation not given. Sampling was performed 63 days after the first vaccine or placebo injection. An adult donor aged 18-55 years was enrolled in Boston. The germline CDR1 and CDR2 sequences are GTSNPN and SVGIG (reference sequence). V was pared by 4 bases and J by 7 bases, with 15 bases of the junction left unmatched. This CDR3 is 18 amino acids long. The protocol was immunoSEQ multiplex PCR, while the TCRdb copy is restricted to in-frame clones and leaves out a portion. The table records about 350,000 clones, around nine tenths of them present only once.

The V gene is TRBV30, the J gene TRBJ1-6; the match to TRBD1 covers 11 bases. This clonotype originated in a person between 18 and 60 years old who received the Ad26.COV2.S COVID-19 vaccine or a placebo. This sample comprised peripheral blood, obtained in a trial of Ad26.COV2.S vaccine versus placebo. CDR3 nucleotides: TGTGCCTGGAACCGCGACCGTACCGGGACAGGGGGGAATTCACCCCTCCACTTT. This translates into CAWNRDRTGTGGNSPLHF. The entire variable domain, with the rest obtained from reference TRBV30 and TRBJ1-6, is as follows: SQTIHQWPATLVQPVGSPLSLECTVEGTSNPNLYWYRQAAGRGLQLLFYSVGIGQISSEVPQNLSASRPQDRQFILSSKKLLLSDSGFYLCAWNRDRTGTGGNSPLHFGNGTRLTVT.